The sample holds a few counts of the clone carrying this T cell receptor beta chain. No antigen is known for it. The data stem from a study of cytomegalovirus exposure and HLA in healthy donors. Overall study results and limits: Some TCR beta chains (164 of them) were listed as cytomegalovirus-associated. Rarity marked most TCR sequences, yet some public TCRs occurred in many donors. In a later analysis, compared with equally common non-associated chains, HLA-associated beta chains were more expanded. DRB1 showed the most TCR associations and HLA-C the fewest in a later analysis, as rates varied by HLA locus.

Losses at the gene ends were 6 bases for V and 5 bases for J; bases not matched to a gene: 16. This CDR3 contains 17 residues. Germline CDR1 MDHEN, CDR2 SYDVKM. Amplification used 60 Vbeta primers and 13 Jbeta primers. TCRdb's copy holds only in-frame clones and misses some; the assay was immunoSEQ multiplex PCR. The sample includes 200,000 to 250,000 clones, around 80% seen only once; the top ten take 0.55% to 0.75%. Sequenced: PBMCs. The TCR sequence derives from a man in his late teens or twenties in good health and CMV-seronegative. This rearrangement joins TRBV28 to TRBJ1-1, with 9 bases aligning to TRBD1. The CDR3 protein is CASREIGTGYAETEAFF. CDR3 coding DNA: TGTGCCAGCAGGGAAATCGGGACAGGGTATGCGGAGACTGAAGCTTTCTTT.